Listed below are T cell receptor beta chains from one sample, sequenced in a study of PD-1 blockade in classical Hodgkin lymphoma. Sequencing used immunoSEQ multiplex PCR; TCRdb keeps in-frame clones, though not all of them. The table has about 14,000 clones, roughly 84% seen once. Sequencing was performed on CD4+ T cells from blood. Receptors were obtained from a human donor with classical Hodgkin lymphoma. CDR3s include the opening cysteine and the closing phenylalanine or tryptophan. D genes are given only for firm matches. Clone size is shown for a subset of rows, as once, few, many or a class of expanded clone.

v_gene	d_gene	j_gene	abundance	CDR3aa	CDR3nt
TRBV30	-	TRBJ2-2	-	CASAFRLTNTGELFF	TGTGCTTCGGCCTTCAGGCTTACGAACACCGGGGAGCTGTTTTTT
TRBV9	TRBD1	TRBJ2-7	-	CASTPGQDPPYEQYF	TGTGCCAGCACCCCAGGACAGGACCCCCCTTACGAGCAGTACTTC
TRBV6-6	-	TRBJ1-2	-	CASRESSNYGYTF	TGTGCCAGCAGGGAGAGTTCTAACTATGGCTACACCTTC
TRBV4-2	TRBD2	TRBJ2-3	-	CASSLAGGLAGTDTQYF	TGTGCCAGCAGCTTAGCAGGAGGTCTAGCGGGCACAGATACGCAGTATTTT
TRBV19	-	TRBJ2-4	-	CASSLPRRAKNIQYF	TGTGCCAGTAGCCTGCCACGACGAGCCAAAAACATTCAGTACTTC
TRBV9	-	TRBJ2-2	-	CASSARVVAAGELFF	TGTGCCAGCAGCGCCAGGGTTGTCGCCGCCGGGGAGCTGTTTTTT
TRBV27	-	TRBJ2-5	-	CASSRRRPPETQYF	TGTGCCAGCAGCCGCAGGAGGCCCCCAGAGACCCAGTACTTC
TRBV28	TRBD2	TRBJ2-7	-	CASSKGLAGVEQYF	TGTGCCAGCAGTAAAGGACTAGCGGGAGTCGAGCAGTACTTC
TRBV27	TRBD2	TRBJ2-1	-	CASSRPGPGLAEINEQFF	TGTGCCAGCAGCCGCCCTGGTCCGGGACTAGCTGAGATCAATGAGCAGTTCTTC
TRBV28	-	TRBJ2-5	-	CASSVKTGLGETQYF	TGTGCCAGCAGTGTGAAAACAGGGTTGGGCGAGACCCAGTACTTC
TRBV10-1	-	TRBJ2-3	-	CASSELGEPSDTQYF	TGCGCCAGCAGTGAGTTGGGCGAGCCGTCAGATACGCAGTATTTT
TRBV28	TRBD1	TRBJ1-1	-	CASSRGDRGLAEAFF	TGTGCCAGCAGTCGTGGGGACAGGGGATTAGCTGAAGCTTTCTTT
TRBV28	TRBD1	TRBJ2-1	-	CASTPVGDRGHNEQFF	TGTGCCAGCACCCCTGTGGGGGACAGGGGGCACAATGAGCAGTTCTTC
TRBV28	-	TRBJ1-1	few	CASSSLYTEAFF	TGTGCCAGCAGTTCGCTGTACACTGAAGCTTTCTTT
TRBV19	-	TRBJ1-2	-	CASRDRFYGYTF	TGTGCCAGTAGGGACAGATTTTATGGCTACACCTTC
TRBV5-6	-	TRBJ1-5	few	CASTLGVRGPQHF	TGTGCCAGCACCTTGGGGGTTCGGGGGCCCCAGCATTTT
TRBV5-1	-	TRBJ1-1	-	CASSFQTGNTEAFF	TGCGCCAGCAGCTTCCAAACAGGGAACACTGAAGCTTTCTTT
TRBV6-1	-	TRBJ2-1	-	CASSTRPGTYNEQFF	TGTGCCAGCAGCACTCGACCCGGAACCTACAATGAGCAGTTCTTC
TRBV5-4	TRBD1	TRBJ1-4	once	CASSLPGTDNEKLFF	TGTGCCAGCAGCTTGCCCGGGACAGATAATGAAAAACTGTTTTTT
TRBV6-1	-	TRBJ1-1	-	CASAVIQGSEAFF	TGTGCCAGCGCCGTTATACAGGGCTCTGAAGCTTTCTTT
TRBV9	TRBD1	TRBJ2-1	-	CASSPYRDRGFNEQFF	TGTGCCAGCAGCCCGTACCGGGACAGGGGTTTCAATGAGCAGTTCTTC
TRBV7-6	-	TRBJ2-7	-	CASSSQTTNYEQYF	TGTGCCAGCAGCTCCCAGACTACAAACTACGAGCAGTACTTC
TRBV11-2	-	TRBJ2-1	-	CASSSNVVRSPEQFF	TGTGCCAGCAGCTCGAATGTTGTCCGTTCACCCGAGCAGTTCTTC
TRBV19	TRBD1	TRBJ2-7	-	CATKYRYTGQGPYEQYF	TGTGCCACCAAGTATCGGTATACGGGACAGGGTCCTTACGAGCAGTACTTC
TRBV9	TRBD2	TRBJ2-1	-	CASSGASGGLSYNEQFF	TGTGCCAGCAGCGGGGCTAGCGGGGGCCTCTCCTACAATGAGCAGTTCTTC
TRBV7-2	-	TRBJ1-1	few	CASSLWQNTEAFF	TGTGCCAGCAGCTTATGGCAGAACACTGAAGCTTTCTTT
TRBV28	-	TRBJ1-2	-	CASSSGNYGYTF	TGTGCCAGCAGTTCTGGGAACTATGGCTACACCTTC